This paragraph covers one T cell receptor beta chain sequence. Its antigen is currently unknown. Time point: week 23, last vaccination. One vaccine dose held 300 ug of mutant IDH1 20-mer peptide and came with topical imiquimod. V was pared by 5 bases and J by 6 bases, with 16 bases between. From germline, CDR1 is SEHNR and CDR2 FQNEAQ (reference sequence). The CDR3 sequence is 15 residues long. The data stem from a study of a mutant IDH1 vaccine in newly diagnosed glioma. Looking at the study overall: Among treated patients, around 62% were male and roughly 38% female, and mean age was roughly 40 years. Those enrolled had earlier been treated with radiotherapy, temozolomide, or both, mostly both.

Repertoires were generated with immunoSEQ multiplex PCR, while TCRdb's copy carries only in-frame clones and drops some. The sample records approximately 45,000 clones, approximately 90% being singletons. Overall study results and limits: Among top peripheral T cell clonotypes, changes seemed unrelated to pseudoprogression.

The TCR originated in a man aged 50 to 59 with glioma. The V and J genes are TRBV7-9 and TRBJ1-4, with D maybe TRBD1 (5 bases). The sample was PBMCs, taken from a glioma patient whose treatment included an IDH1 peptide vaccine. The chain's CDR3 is CASSPTGAGDEKLFF. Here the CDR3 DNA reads TGTGCCAGCAGCCCCACCGGGGCAGGCGATGAAAAACTGTTTTTT.